This entry concerns a single T cell receptor (beta chain). The CDR3 has 12 residues. With 2 bases removed from V and 7 bases from J, the gap between germline ends came to 6 bases. Looked up from germline, CDR1 is SGHAT and CDR2 is FQNNGV. The data derive from a study of T cell changes during pregnancy in multiple sclerosis. Assay used: immunoSEQ multiplex PCR; TCRdb lists only in-frame clones, some missing. The data contain about 44,000 clones, approximately 96% of them singletons. The chain is built from TRBV11-2 and TRBJ2-1, with TRBD1 as a possible D gene (6 bases). The sequenced sample was peripheral blood, obtained in the second trimester of pregnancy. This sequence originates from a female donor with multiple sclerosis, enrolled in a pregnancy study. The CDR3 protein is CASSLQGNEQFF. As DNA, the CDR3 is TGTGCCAGCAGCTTACAGGGGAATGAGCAGTTCTTC. Looking up the rest from reference TRBV11-2 and TRBJ2-1 gives the full variable domain: EAGVAQSPRYKIIEKRQSVAFWCNPISGHATLYWYQQILGQGPKLLIQFQNNGVVDDSQLPKDRFSAERLKGVDSTLKIQPAKLEDSAVYLCASSLQGNEQFFGPGTRLTVL.